One sample yielded the 14 T cell receptor beta chains listed below, sequenced in a study of somatic mutations in cytotoxic T cells in rheumatoid arthritis. The repertoire was sequenced with immunoSEQ multiplex PCR; TCRdb's copy has only in-frame clones and lacks some. The table includes roughly 6,800 clones, roughly 55% detected once. What was sequenced was CD8+ T cells sorted from blood. These TCRs come from a woman in her forties in good health.

This clone has just one count. This chain uses TRBV7-9 with TRBJ2-3; D call uncertain. Trimming stripped 3 bases from V and 4 bases from J, with 2 bases between. Germline CDR1 SEHNR, CDR2 FQNEAQ (reference sequence). This CDR3 comprises 11 residues. CDR3 sequence reads: CASSFADTQYF. The CDR3 bases are TGTGCCAGCAGCTTCGCAGATACGCAGTATTTT.

The rearrangement links TRBV7-2 to TRBJ2-1; 7 bases are a match to TRBD2. The CDR3 sequence is 14 residues long. The V segment lost 2 bases and the J segment 9 bases; nucleotides outside the gene matches: 7. The germline gives CDR1 SGHTA, CDR2 FQGNSA. In DNA form, the CDR3 reads TGTGCCAGCAGCTTAAGGGACTGGGAGGGTGAGCAGTTCTTC. This gives the protein CASSLRDWEGEQFF.

The genes are TRBV13 and TRBJ2-7; D is undetermined. Deletions cut 4 bases from V and 3 bases from J, with 13 bases between. The CDR3 length is 14 residues. Germline V gene lookup returns CDR1 PRHDT and CDR2 FYEKMQ (reference sequence). CDR3 nucleotide sequence: TGTGCCAGCAGCTGGACGACTGTGATCTACGAGCAGTACTTC. As protein: CASSWTTVIYEQYF. Full variable domain (rest looked up from reference TRBV13 and TRBJ2-7): AAGVIQSPRHLIKEKRETATLKCYPIPRHDTVYWYQQGPGQDPQFLISFYEKMQSDKGSIPDRFSAQQFSDYHSELNMSSLELGDSALYFCASSWTTVIYEQYFGPGTRLTVT.

V gene TRBV2 combines with J gene TRBJ2-3, with D perhaps TRBD2 (6 bases). This CDR3 has 14 amino acids. Germline V gene data show CDR1 as SNHLY and CDR2 as FYNNEI. Deletions cut 6 bases from V and 4 bases from J, with 14 bases between. The CDR3 reads CASRRSGAADTQYF. CDR3 coding DNA: TGTGCCAGCAGAAGGTCGGGAGCAGCAGATACGCAGTATTTT.

The genes are TRBV10-2 and TRBJ1-1; a weak D match, TRBD1 (5 bases). The CDR3 is 10 amino acids. Germline CDR1 is WSHSY and CDR2 is SAAADI. Deletions cut 8 bases from V and 6 bases from J, with 7 bases between. CDR3 loop: CASGAPEAFF. CDR3 nucleotides: TGCGCCAGCGGGGCTCCTGAAGCTTTCTTT.

J is TRBJ2-7 and V is TRBV6-5, with a tentative D call TRBD1 (6 bases). From germline, CDR1 is MNHEY and CDR2 SVGAGI. The CDR3 runs to 14 residues. V lost 5 bases, J lost 3 bases, and 14 bases lay in between. The CDR3 spells CASSQGQWGYEQYF. The CDR3 DNA is TGTGCCAGCAGTCAGGGACAATGGGGCTACGAGCAGTACTTC.

This clone was seen a single time. The chain recombines TRBV5-6 with TRBJ2-7; TRBD1 matches 9 bases. V was pared by 4 bases and J by 4 bases, with 6 bases of the junction left unmatched. The CDR3 is 14 amino acids. The germline CDR1 and CDR2 sequences are SGHDT and YYEEEE. The CDR3 spells CASSAPGQGYEQYF. The CDR3 nucleotides are TGTGCCAGCAGCGCGCCGGGACAGGGTTACGAGCAGTACTTC.

Relative to its sample, this clone is medium-sized (0.01 to 0.1%). V is TRBV29-1 and J is TRBJ2-6; D is ambiguous. Germline CDR1 reads SQVTM; CDR2 reads ANQGSEA. The CDR3 runs 15 residues. The V and J ends lost 7 bases and 0 bases respectively, with 13 bases between them. CDR3 bases: TGCAGCGCCACCTACTACAGCTCTGGGGCCAACGTCCTGACTTTC. This sequence encodes CSATYYSSGANVLTF.

This clone was counted once. J is TRBJ2-7 and V is TRBV11-1; maybe TRBD2 (7 bases). The germline V and J ends were trimmed by 5 bases and 6 bases, with 17 bases remaining between them. The CDR3 spans 14 residues. Germline assignment: CDR1 SGHAT and CDR2 FQDESV (reference sequence). The CDR3 coding sequence is TGTGCCAGCAGCACCCCCGGGGGGCTCGGCGAGCAGTACTTC. Its protein product is CASSTPGGLGEQYF.

The chain carries TRBV27 and TRBJ2-7; 10 nucleotides agree with TRBD1. The CDR3 runs to 15 residues. Germline V gene sequence: CDR1 MNHEY, CDR2 SMNVEV (reference sequence). J gave up 0 bases and V 6 bases, and 5 bases lay outside the gene matches. CDR3: CASSPGQGSSYEQYF. CDR3 bases: TGTGCCAGCAGCCCGGGACAGGGGAGCTCCTACGAGCAGTACTTC.

This clone has just a few counts. This chain joins TRBV30 and TRBJ2-3, with 9 positions matching TRBD1. Germline V lookup: CDR1 GTSNPN, CDR2 SVGIG (reference sequence). The CDR3 runs to 12 residues. V trimming: 5 bases; J trimming: 4 bases; junction bases outside the gene matches: 1. CDR3 nucleotides: TGTGCCTGGGGACAGGGGCCAGATACGCAGTATTTT. As protein: CAWGQGPDTQYF.

The chain uses TRBV29-1 and TRBJ2-3; tentative D call: TRBD2 (6 bases). The CDR3 runs to 14 residues. V was pared by 6 bases and J by 4 bases, with 17 bases between. Germline V gene lookup returns CDR1 SQVTM and CDR2 ANQGSEA. CDR3 DNA: TGCAGCGTCGGAGGGACCGCAGACGCAGATACGCAGTATTTT. Amino acid sequence: CSVGGTADADTQYF.

This clone was seen once. Mismatch with germline at one junction end may stem from a read error. The chain uses TRBV6-5 and TRBJ1-5; the D is unclear. The CDR3 consists of 13 residues. CDR1 MNHEY and CDR2 SVGAGI come from the germline V gene. CDR3 nucleotide sequence: TGTGCCATCAGTGTCGTTGGGGATCAGCCCCAGCATTTT. This translates into CAISVVGDQPQHF.

This clone was counted once. This chain joins TRBV25-1 and TRBJ1-3, with TRBD1 matching over 7 bases. Germline values: CDR1 MGHDK, CDR2 SYGVNS. After removal of 4 bases from V and 0 bases from J, the junction contained 6 bases not matched to a gene. This CDR3 comprises 16 residues. The CDR3 bases are TGTGCCAGCAGTGGTCCGACAGGGCCCTCTGGAAACACCATATATTTT. Its protein product is CASSGPTGPSGNTIYF.